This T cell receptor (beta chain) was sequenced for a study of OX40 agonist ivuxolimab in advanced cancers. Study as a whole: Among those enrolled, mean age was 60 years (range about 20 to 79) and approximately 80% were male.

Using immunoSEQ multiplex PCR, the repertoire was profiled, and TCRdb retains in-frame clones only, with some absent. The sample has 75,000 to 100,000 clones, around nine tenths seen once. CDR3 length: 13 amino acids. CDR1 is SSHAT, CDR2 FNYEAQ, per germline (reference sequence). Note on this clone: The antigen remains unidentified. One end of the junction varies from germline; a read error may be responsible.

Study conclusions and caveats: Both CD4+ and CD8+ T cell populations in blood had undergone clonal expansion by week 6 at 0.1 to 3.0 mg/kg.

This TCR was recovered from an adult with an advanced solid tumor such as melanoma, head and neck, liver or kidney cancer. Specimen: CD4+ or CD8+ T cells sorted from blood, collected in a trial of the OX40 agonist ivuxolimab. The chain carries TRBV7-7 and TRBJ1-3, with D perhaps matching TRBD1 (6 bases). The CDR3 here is CASSRGQGNTIYF. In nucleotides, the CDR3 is TGTGCTAGCAGCAGAGGACAGGGAAACACCATATATTTT.